The clone carrying this T cell receptor beta chain was found a few times. Its target is unknown. The source of the sample is a study of identical twins. Whole-study findings and limits: Abundant beta clonotypes from cord blood had fewer insertions, unlike memory repertoires, which showed none.

TCRdb re-called the 5' RACE reads through MiXCR, storing one row per CDR3 protein. The sample includes approximately 470,000 distinct CDR3 sequences, around 14% seen only once; the top ten take 0.5% to 0.65%. This CDR3 spans 16 amino acids. Germline V lookup: CDR1 LGHDT, CDR2 YNNKEL (reference sequence). Trimming pared 4 bases from V and 0 bases from J, leaving 14 bases between. The data were also submitted as part of a second study, on yellow fever vaccine responses in identical twins.

The rearrangement uses TRBV3-1 and TRBJ2-3; tentative D call: TRBD2 (7 bases). The sequence came from a woman aged 18-35 years in good health. Sequenced material: CD4+ T cells sorted from blood. CDR3: CASSRGGGGSTDTQYF. The DNA for the CDR3 is TGTGCCAGCAGCCGAGGGGGGGGAGGGAGCACAGATACGCAGTATTTT.